The rows below give T cell receptor beta chains drawn from one sample of a study of cytomegalovirus exposure and HLA in healthy donors. Some clones are missing from TCRdb's copy, which holds only in-frame ones; the method was immunoSEQ multiplex PCR. The repertoire holds over 110,000 clones, about four fifths seen once, with less than 7.5% in the top ten. Sequenced input: PBMCs. The receptors stem from a woman aged 35 to 49 in good health and CMV-seropositive. CDR3s include the opening cysteine and the closing phenylalanine or tryptophan. The D gene is left open where the match is weak. Clone size, where shown, is once, few, many, or a class for clones that have expanded.

abundance: .; j_gene: TRBJ1-2; d_gene: TRBD1; v_gene: TRBV27; CDR3nt: TGTGCCAGCAGCGACCGGGACAGGGACGACTATGGCTACACCTTC; CDR3aa: CASSDRDRDDYGYTF
abundance: once; j_gene: TRBJ1-4; d_gene: .; v_gene: TRBV5-1; CDR3nt: TGCGCCAGCAGCCCGGGATTGGCGGACGTCGCTAATGAAAAACTGTTTTTT; CDR3aa: CASSPGLADVANEKLFF
abundance: .; j_gene: TRBJ1-4; d_gene: .; v_gene: TRBV6-5; CDR3nt: TGTGCCAGCAGTTACTCCGGGAGTACGGGGGAAAAACTGTTTTTT; CDR3aa: CASSYSGSTGEKLFF
abundance: .; j_gene: TRBJ2-2; d_gene: .; v_gene: TRBV19; CDR3nt: TGTGCCAGTAGTATAGATGCAGTCACCGGGGAGCTGTTTTTT; CDR3aa: CASSIDAVTGELFF
abundance: .; j_gene: TRBJ1-5; d_gene: TRBD1; v_gene: TRBV19; CDR3nt: TGTGCCAGTAGTTTCGCCAGGGGGCTTCCTAATCAGCCCCAGCATTTT; CDR3aa: CASSFARGLPNQPQHF
abundance: once; j_gene: TRBJ2-2; d_gene: TRBD2; v_gene: TRBV9; CDR3nt: TGTGCCAGCAGCGTCGCGGGGGGAACGAACACCGGGGAGCTGTTTTTT; CDR3aa: CASSVAGGTNTGELFF
abundance: .; j_gene: TRBJ2-7; d_gene: .; v_gene: TRBV19; CDR3nt: TGTGCCAGTAGTATAGACGGACTTTACCCATTCTACGAGCAGTACTTC; CDR3aa: CASSIDGLYPFYEQYF
abundance: once; j_gene: TRBJ2-1; d_gene: TRBD1; v_gene: TRBV27; CDR3nt: TGTGCCAGCAGTACCGGGACAGGGATGTTCAGCTCCTACAATGAGCAGTTCTTC; CDR3aa: CASSTGTGMFSSYNEQFF
abundance: .; j_gene: TRBJ1-2; d_gene: .; v_gene: TRBV28; CDR3nt: TGTGCCAGCAGTCTGGGACAACCCCTCTATGGCTACACCTTC; CDR3aa: CASSLGQPLYGYTF
abundance: .; j_gene: TRBJ1-4; d_gene: .; v_gene: TRBV29-1; CDR3nt: TGCAGCGTTGAGAGGGCGGGAGAAAAACTGTTTTTT; CDR3aa: CSVERAGEKLFF
abundance: .; j_gene: TRBJ2-7; d_gene: TRBD1; v_gene: TRBV15; CDR3nt: TGTGCCACCAGCGGACCGGGACAGGGTTCTTATGAGCAGTACTTC; CDR3aa: CATSGPGQGSYEQYF
abundance: few; j_gene: TRBJ1-1; d_gene: .; v_gene: TRBV6-5; CDR3nt: TGTGCCAGCAGTTACTCGAGGGCCGCGAACACTGAAGCTTTCTTT; CDR3aa: CASSYSRAANTEAFF
abundance: .; j_gene: TRBJ1-5; d_gene: .; v_gene: TRBV28; CDR3nt: TGTGCCAGCAGTTTCCCGAGGACATCCTTAGAGCCCAATCAGCCCCAGCATTTT; CDR3aa: CASSFPRTSLEPNQPQHF
abundance: .; j_gene: TRBJ2-7; d_gene: .; v_gene: TRBV10-3; CDR3nt: TGTGCCATCAGATCCGAGGGTCAATACGAGCAGTACTTC; CDR3aa: CAIRSEGQYEQYF
abundance: .; j_gene: TRBJ2-1; d_gene: TRBD1; v_gene: TRBV7-9; CDR3nt: TGTTCCATAGGGACAGGGGCATACAATGAGCAGTTCTTC; CDR3aa: CSIGTGAYNEQFF
abundance: .; j_gene: TRBJ2-4; d_gene: .; v_gene: TRBV28; CDR3nt: TGTGCCAGCAGTTTAGCCGGGAACATTCAGTACTTC; CDR3aa: CASSLAGNIQYF
abundance: .; j_gene: TRBJ2-3; d_gene: .; v_gene: TRBV9; CDR3nt: TGTGCCAGCAGCCCCTCCCCCAGGTTGGTGGATACGCAGTATTTT; CDR3aa: CASSPSPRLVDTQYF
abundance: few; j_gene: TRBJ1-5; d_gene: .; v_gene: TRBV5-6; CDR3nt: TGTGCCAGCAGCTGGTCGGGAGCCCAAGGCCCCCAGCATTTT; CDR3aa: CASSWSGAQGPQHF
abundance: .; j_gene: TRBJ2-7; d_gene: TRBD1; v_gene: TRBV5-1; CDR3nt: TGCGCCAGCAGCTTGGGGACAGGGTTTACCGCCGAGCAGTACTTC; CDR3aa: CASSLGTGFTAEQYF
abundance: few; j_gene: TRBJ2-1; d_gene: TRBD2; v_gene: TRBV7-2; CDR3nt: TGTGCCAGCAGCTCCGCGCTGTTCGGGACTATGGACAATGAGCAGTTCTTC; CDR3aa: CASSSALFGTMDNEQFF
abundance: .; j_gene: TRBJ2-2; d_gene: TRBD1; v_gene: TRBV5-1; CDR3nt: TGCGCCAGCAGCCTGCAGGGGGCTCTAGGGGAGCTGTTTTTT; CDR3aa: CASSLQGALGELFF
abundance: .; j_gene: TRBJ2-2; d_gene: .; v_gene: TRBV2; CDR3nt: TGTGCCAGCAGTATTCGGACTGGTCCCGCCGGGGAGCTGTTTTTT; CDR3aa: CASSIRTGPAGELFF
abundance: .; j_gene: TRBJ2-7; d_gene: TRBD2; v_gene: TRBV5-1; CDR3nt: TGCGCCAGCAGCTTCCAGACTAGCGGGGGCTACGAGCAGTACTTC; CDR3aa: CASSFQTSGGYEQYF
abundance: .; j_gene: TRBJ2-5; d_gene: TRBD2; v_gene: TRBV2; CDR3nt: TGTGCCAGCTGCCCCCCCCCGGGACTAGCGGGAGAAGAGACCCAGTACTTC; CDR3aa: CASCPPPGLAGEETQYF